This TCR beta chain was retrieved from a study of blood T cell repertoires in COVID-19. This clone is a singleton in its sample. How the authors handled the data: The assay estimated nucleated cells by amplifying reference gene primers. Libraries were prepared by immunoSEQ multiplex PCR; TCRdb keeps only in-frame clonotypes and omits some of them. Clonal size and the V and J genes are those of that table, whereas D and trimming came from the DNA. The sample carries fewer than 250,000 clones, 80% to 85% recorded once. Participants came from fewer than 25 US areas, aged about 18 to 89 years. Allocation to cohorts depended on clinical history reported by the participants. Two negative PCRs, clearance, or symptom resolution were required of recovered Cohort 3 donors. CDR3 length equals 17 residues. V was clipped by 3 bases and J by 0 bases; unmatched bases: 7. Germline CDR1 reads ENHRY; CDR2 reads SYGVKD.

This TCR was sampled from a middle-aged woman who had recovered from COVID-19. This chain connects TRBV10-3 to TRBJ1-1; 10 positions agree with TRBD1. The material sequenced was PBMCs or T cells enriched from blood (not recorded which). CDR3 in DNA: TGTGCCATCAGTGATTTGTGGACAGGGGGGCTGAACACTGAAGCTTTCTTT. Translated, it gives CAISDLWTGGLNTEAFF.